These 28 T cell receptor beta chains were sequenced from one sample in a study of blood T cell repertoires in COVID-19. The table came from immunoSEQ multiplex PCR; TCRdb's copy has only in-frame clones and leaves some out. The repertoire consists of approximately 140,000 clones, with 81% occurring once and the leading ten covering more than 7%. Sequenced input: peripheral blood. The receptors stem from a human donor with acute or convalescent COVID-19. The donor label of this sample is uncertain.

The chain carries TRBV19 and TRBJ1-1; D unclear. Germline-derived CDR1 and CDR2 are LNHDA and SQIVND (reference sequence). The V end lost 4 bases, the J end lost 5 bases, and 11 bases lay between the germline ends. The CDR3 contains 13 residues. CDR3 nucleotide sequence: TGTGCCAGTAGTACCCCGACTAATACTGAAGCTTTCTTT. Its protein is CASSTPTNTEAFF.

The chain recombines TRBV11-1 with TRBJ1-3; D may be TRBD1 (5 bases). Germline values: CDR1 SGHAT, CDR2 FQDESV (reference sequence). With 3 bases removed from V and 4 bases from J, the gap between germline ends came to 10 bases. This CDR3 is built from 14 residues. The CDR3 bases are TGTGCCAGCAGCTTGGCGGGGCGAGGAAACACCATATATTTT. Translation gives CASSLAGRGNTIYF.

The rearrangement joins TRBV6-6 to TRBJ1-2; no clear D. This CDR3 spans 13 amino acids. CDR1 and CDR2 (germline): MNHNY, SVGAGI (reference sequence). Deletions cut 7 bases from V and 2 bases from J, with 11 bases between. The CDR3 loop is CASTPQRNYGYTF. The CDR3 DNA reads TGTGCCAGCACCCCGCAGAGGAACTATGGCTACACCTTC.

V gene TRBV19 combines with J gene TRBJ1-1; D gene unclear. This CDR3 spans 13 amino acids. Germline V gives CDR1 LNHDA, CDR2 SQIVND (reference sequence). V shed 5 bases and J shed 1 base, with 8 bases lying between them. CDR3 nucleotides: TGTGCCAGTAGTTTCGGAGCGAACACTGAAGCTTTCTTT. Its protein is CASSFGANTEAFF.

The V and J genes are TRBV30 and TRBJ1-5, with 8 bases lining up with TRBD1. The CDR3 length is 15 residues. The V and J ends lost 2 bases and 7 bases, in that order; junction bases with no gene match: 10. Germline loops: CDR1 GTSNPN, CDR2 SVGIG (reference sequence). The CDR3 region has the DNA TGTGCCTGGAGTCCCCAGGGGGCGCTTGGGCAGCCCCAGCATTTT. Translated, it gives CAWSPQGALGQPQHF. Full variable domain (outside the CDR3, taken from reference TRBV30 and TRBJ1-5): SQTIHQWPATLVQPVGSPLSLECTVEGTSNPNLYWYRQAAGRGLQLLFYSVGIGQISSEVPQNLSASRPQDRQFILSSKKLLLSDSGFYLCAWSPQGALGQPQHFGDGTRLSIL.

The rearrangement uses TRBV27 and TRBJ1-6, with D tentatively TRBD1 (6 bases). V lost 3 bases, J lost 19 bases, and 19 bases lay in between. CDR1 is MNHEY, CDR2 SMNVEV, per germline (reference sequence). This CDR3 region has 13 residues. In nucleotides, the CDR3 is TGTGCCAGCAGTTTCCCCGGACAGCTGAGGAAGCACTTT. It yields the protein CASSFPGQLRKHF.

The chain employs TRBV29-1 and TRBJ2-1; no reliable D call. Germline V CDR1 and CDR2: SQVTM, ANQGSEA. V was shortened by 3 bases and J by 6 bases, with 18 bases between the two germline ends. The length of the CDR3 is 15 residues. CDR3 coding DNA: TGCAGCGTTGAGCGTTCCCTCAGGTCTCTCAATGAGCAGTTCTTC. Its translation is CSVERSLRSLNEQFF.

Points on this clone: Other nucleotide sequences in the sample specify the same CDR3. J is TRBJ1-5 and V is TRBV2; possible D gene TRBD1, 6 bases. Germline-derived CDR1 and CDR2 are SNHLY and FYNNEI. The CDR3 spans 14 residues. Trimming took off 2 bases at V and 1 base at J, with 6 bases between the two ends. Written as DNA, the CDR3 is TGTGCCAGCAGTGAAACAGGGAGCAATCAGCCCCAGCATTTT. The encoded protein is CASSETGSNQPQHF.

CDR3 nucleotides: TGCGCCAGCAGTGATTCCGGAGGCGGGGACACCGGGGAGCTGTTTTTT. Translating gives CASSDSGGGDTGELFF. The J gene is TRBJ2-2, the V gene TRBV10-1; maybe TRBD2 (6 bases). Germline V CDR1 and CDR2: WNHNN, SYGVQD (reference sequence). The V gene lost 3 bases and the J gene lost 3 bases, with 14 bases spanning the gap. The CDR3 runs to 16 residues.

This clone was found once. In DNA, the CDR3 is TGCGCCAGCAGTGGTTCGCGGAGGGATACTGAAGCTTTCTTT. Amino acids: CASSGSRRDTEAFF. The chain couples TRBV10-2 to TRBJ1-1; no clear D. Per germline, CDR1 WSHSY and CDR2 SAAADI. Trimming left V 4 bases short and J 5 bases short, with 14 bases between. The CDR3 extends over 14 amino acids.

V gene TRBV4-2 combines with J gene TRBJ1-2; maybe TRBD1 (5 bases). V was trimmed by 3 bases and J by 5 bases, leaving 16 bases between them. This CDR3 comprises 15 residues. Per germline, CDR1 LGHNA and CDR2 YNFKEQ. The CDR3 coding sequence is TGTGCCAGCAGCCAGAGGGGATTAGCGGGGTATGGCTACACCTTC. It is translated as CASSQRGLAGYGYTF.

CDR3 nucleotides: TGTGCCAGCAGGCCACGGGGGGGCGGTTCCTACAATGAGCAGTTCTTC. It encodes CASRPRGGGSYNEQFF. This sequence joins TRBV11-1 and TRBJ2-1, with 8 bases fitting TRBD2. CDR3 size: 16 residues. The V and J ends lost 6 bases and 1 base, in that order; junction bases with no gene match: 8. Germline loops: CDR1 SGHAT, CDR2 FQDESV (reference sequence).

The V gene is TRBV5-1, the J gene TRBJ1-4; D ambiguous. This CDR3 contains 15 residues. The V end was cut by 0 bases, the J end by 4 bases, with 10 bases between. Germline-derived CDR1 and CDR2 are SGHRS and YFSETQ. CDR3 sequence (DNA): TGCGCCAGCAGCTTGGCATCGGGAGTTAATGAAAAACTGTTTTTT. This translates into CASSLASGVNEKLFF. The variable domain in full, completed from reference TRBV5-1 and TRBJ1-4, reads KAGVTQTPRYLIKTRGQQVTLSCSPISGHRSVSWYQQTPGQGLQFLFEYFSETQRNKGNFPGRFSGRQFSNSRSEMNVSTLELGDSALYLCASSLASGVNEKLFFGSGTQLSVL.

The chain recombines TRBV10-3 with TRBJ2-7; 8 bases match TRBD1. Germline lookup yields CDR1 ENHRY and CDR2 SYGVKD. The CDR3 covers 13 residues. With 4 bases clipped from V and 7 bases from J, the junction kept 6 bases outside the gene matches. Here the CDR3 reads CAISGTGPEEQYV. DNA of the CDR3: TGTGCCATCAGTGGGACAGGGCCAGAGGAGCAGTACGTC.

The chain combines TRBV27 with TRBJ1-2, with D maybe TRBD1 (5 bases). Germline V gene sequence: CDR1 MNHEY, CDR2 SMNVEV (reference sequence). CDR3 length: 14 amino acids. Trimming stripped 6 bases from V and 7 bases from J, with 18 bases between. The CDR3 sequence: CASSPGGVEPGYTF. DNA of the CDR3: TGTGCCAGCAGCCCTGGGGGGGTCGAGCCTGGCTACACCTTC.

The rearrangement uses TRBV5-4 and TRBJ2-2; 10 bases fit TRBD1. Germline CDR1 reads SGHNT; CDR2 reads YYREEE (reference sequence). This CDR3 contains 14 residues. Germline trimming cut 3 bases from V and 5 bases from J; bases unmatched to any gene: 1. The CDR3 loop reads CASSWTGGTGELFF. In DNA, the CDR3 is TGTGCCAGCAGCTGGACAGGGGGAACCGGGGAGCTGTTTTTT.

V gene TRBV5-1 combines with J gene TRBJ2-2; D might be TRBD1 (6 bases). The germline V gene encodes CDR1 SGHRS and CDR2 YFSETQ. With 0 bases removed from V and 6 bases from J, the gap between germline ends came to 15 bases. The CDR3 has 16 amino acids. Here the CDR3 reads CASSLEASGVPGELFF. The CDR3 DNA sequence: TGCGCCAGCAGCTTGGAGGCGTCAGGGGTCCCCGGGGAGCTGTTTTTT.

The chain employs TRBV5-6 and TRBJ1-3, with TRBD1 matching over 8 bases. V trimming: 3 bases; J trimming: 2 bases; junction bases outside the gene matches: 4. Per the germline V gene, CDR1 is SGHDT and CDR2 is YYEEEE. This CDR3 comprises 15 residues. In nucleotides, the CDR3 is TGTGCCAGCAGCTCCTGGGACAGGACTGGAAACACCATATATTTT. Residues: CASSSWDRTGNTIYF.

The genes are TRBV5-1 and TRBJ1-1, with D tentatively TRBD1 (5 bases). CDR1 is SGHRS and CDR2 is YFSETQ in the germline V gene. CDR3 length equals 14 residues. V was cut by 4 bases and J by 3 bases, with 13 bases left in between. CDR3 protein: CASSLAGPYTEAFF. In nucleotides, the CDR3 is TGCGCCAGCAGCCTCGCAGGGCCGTACACTGAAGCTTTCTTT.

The chain employs TRBV9 and TRBJ2-7; D not resolved. The CDR3 has 13 amino acids. Per germline, CDR1 SGDLS and CDR2 YYNGEE. Trimming stripped 0 bases from V and 4 bases from J, with 8 bases between. The CDR3 is CASSVGSLYEQYF. CDR3 sequence (DNA): TGTGCCAGCAGCGTAGGGAGTCTTTACGAGCAGTACTTC.

The chain carries TRBV18 and TRBJ2-7; tentatively, D is TRBD1 (6 bases). CDR1 and CDR2 (germline): KGHSH, LQKENI. The CDR3 contains 13 residues. Trimming took 4 bases from V and 5 from J, leaving 12 bases between them. CDR3 loop: CASSRTAGDEQYV. CDR3 bases: TGTGCCAGCTCACGGACAGCCGGCGACGAGCAGTACGTC.

CDR3 in DNA: TGTGCCAGCTCACCCACGCGACTAGCCGACAATGAGCAGTTCTTC. It translates to CASSPTRLADNEQFF. This rearrangement joins TRBV18 to TRBJ2-1, with TRBD2 identical over 7 bases. The V gene's germline CDR1 is KGHSH and CDR2 LQKENI. The trim removed 3 bases at V and 5 bases at J, leaving 7 bases unmatched. The CDR3 spans 15 residues.

V is TRBV6-5 and J is TRBJ1-2; a weak D match, TRBD1 (5 bases). The CDR3 has 14 amino acids. V was pared by 5 bases and J by 0 bases, with 10 bases between. CDR1 and CDR2 (germline): MNHEY, SVGAGI. Written as DNA, the CDR3 is TGTGCCAGCAGTACGGGGGGAGCTAACTATGGCTACACCTTC. As protein: CASSTGGANYGYTF.

The chain is built from TRBV9 and TRBJ2-2; perhaps TRBD2 as D (6 bases). Germline V gene sequence: CDR1 SGDLS, CDR2 YYNGEE. This CDR3 region has 15 residues. V lost 0 bases and J 7 bases, leaving 13 bases between the germline ends. CDR3: CASSVEASEGGELFF. DNA for the CDR3: TGTGCCAGCAGCGTAGAAGCTAGCGAGGGCGGGGAGCTGTTTTTT.

The chain uses TRBV6-6 and TRBJ1-1; 8 nucleotides agree with TRBD1. Per the germline V gene, CDR1 is MNHNY and CDR2 is SVGAGI (reference sequence). J was trimmed by 3 bases and V by 5 bases; bases with no gene match: 8. The CDR3 is 15 residues long. The CDR3 bases are TGTGCCAGCAGTAGTCACCGGGACAGGTACACTGAAGCTTTCTTT. Protein sequence: CASSSHRDRYTEAFF.

The chain links TRBV19 to TRBJ1-1; 7 bases align to TRBD1. Germline lookup yields CDR1 LNHDA and CDR2 SQIVND (reference sequence). The J segment lost 7 bases and the V segment lost 3 bases, leaving 8 bases of the junction unmatched. The length of the CDR3 is 14 residues. The CDR3 region has the DNA TGTGCCAGTAGTATGCAGGCAGGGGGTGATGAAGCTTTCTTT. Translating it yields CASSMQAGGDEAFF. Full variable domain (outside the CDR3, taken from reference TRBV19 and TRBJ1-1): DGGITQSPKYLFRKEGQNVTLSCEQNLNHDAMYWYRQDPGQGLRLIYYSQIVNDFQKGDIAEGYSVSREKKESFPLTVTSAQKNPTAFYLCASSMQAGGDEAFFGQGTRLTVV.

J is TRBJ1-2 and V is TRBV13; TRBD1 agrees at 9 bases. This CDR3 region has 16 residues. In germline, CDR1 is PRHDT, CDR2 FYEKMQ (reference sequence). The trim removed 6 bases at V and 4 bases at J, leaving 12 bases unmatched. In nucleotides, the CDR3 is TGTGCCAGCAGACCTTGGGACAGGGTCGCGGGCTATGGCTACACCTTC. Its translation: CASRPWDRVAGYGYTF.

The J gene is TRBJ1-2, the V gene TRBV6-6, with 12 bases identical to TRBD1. Trimming at V came to 2 bases and at J to 6 bases, leaving 4 bases not matched to a gene. The germline gives CDR1 MNHNY, CDR2 SVGAGI (reference sequence). There are 15 residues in the CDR3. In DNA, the CDR3 is TGTGCCAGCAGTTACGGGGGACAGGGGGCTGATGGCTACACCTTC. It codes for CASSYGGQGADGYTF.